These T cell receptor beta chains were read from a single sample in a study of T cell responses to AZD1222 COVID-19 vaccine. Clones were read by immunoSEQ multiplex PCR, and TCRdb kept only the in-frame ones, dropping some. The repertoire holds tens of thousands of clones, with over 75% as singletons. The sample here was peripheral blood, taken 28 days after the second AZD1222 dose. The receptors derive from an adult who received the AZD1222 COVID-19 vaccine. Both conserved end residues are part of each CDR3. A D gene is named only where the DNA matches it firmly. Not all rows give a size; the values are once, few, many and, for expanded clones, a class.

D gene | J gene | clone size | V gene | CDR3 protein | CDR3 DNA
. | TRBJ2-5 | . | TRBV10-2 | CASNTGLNQETQYF | TGCGCCAGCAACACGGGACTGAACCAAGAGACCCAGTACTTC
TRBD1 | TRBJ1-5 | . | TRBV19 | CASKDRGDNQPQHF | TGTGCCTCCAAGGACAGGGGAGACAATCAGCCCCAGCATTTT
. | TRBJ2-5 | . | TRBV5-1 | CASSVQETQYF | TGCGCCAGCAGCGTACAAGAGACCCAGTACTTC
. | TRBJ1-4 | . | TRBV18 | CASSSGTKNEKLFF | TGTGCCAGCTCCTCCGGGACAAAGAATGAAAAACTGTTTTTT
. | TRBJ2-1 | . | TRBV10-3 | CAISAASRSYNEQFF | TGTGCCATCAGCGCCGCTAGCCGCTCCTACAATGAGCAGTTCTTC
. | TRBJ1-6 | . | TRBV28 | CATRTLHSPLHF | TGTGCCACTAGGACTCTTCATTCACCCCTCCACTTT
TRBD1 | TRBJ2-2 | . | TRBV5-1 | CASSLQGADTGELFF | TGCGCCAGCAGCTTGCAGGGGGCGGACACCGGGGAGCTGTTTTTT
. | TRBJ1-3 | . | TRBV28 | CASSDQGLSGNTIYF | TGTGCCAGCAGTGACCAGGGGCTCTCTGGAAACACCATATATTTT
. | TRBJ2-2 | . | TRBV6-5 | CASRPLGPGGELFF | TGTGCCAGCAGGCCCCTGGGGCCGGGCGGGGAGCTGTTTTTT
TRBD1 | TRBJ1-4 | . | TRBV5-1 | CASSLIGQANEKLFF | TGCGCCAGCAGCTTGATAGGACAGGCTAATGAAAAACTGTTTTTT
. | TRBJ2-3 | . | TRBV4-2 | CASSPSRGVAGDTQYF | TGTGCCAGCAGCCCCAGTCGTGGTGTTGCGGGAGATACGCAGTATTTT
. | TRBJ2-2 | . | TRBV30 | CAWNANTGELFF | TGTGCCTGGAACGCGAACACCGGGGAGCTGTTTTTT
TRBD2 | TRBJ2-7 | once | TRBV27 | CARGDPSGRAGEQYF | TGTGCCAGGGGGGACCCTAGCGGGAGGGCCGGTGAGCAGTACTTC
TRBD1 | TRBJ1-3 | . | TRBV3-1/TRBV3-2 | CASSQVLGGGNTIYF | TGTGCCAGCAGCCAGGTTCTAGGGGGCGGAAACACCATATATTTT
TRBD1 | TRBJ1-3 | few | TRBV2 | CASSEAQGAGNTIYF | TGTGCCAGCAGTGAAGCGCAGGGGGCTGGAAACACCATATATTTT
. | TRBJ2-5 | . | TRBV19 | CASSIQVQETQYF | TGTGCCAGTAGTATACAGGTCCAAGAGACCCAGTACTTC
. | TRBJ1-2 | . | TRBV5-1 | CASSYRESDGYTF | TGCGCCAGCAGCTACAGGGAATCGGATGGCTACACCTTC
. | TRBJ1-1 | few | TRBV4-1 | CASSQGRGATEAFF | TGCGCCAGCAGCCAAGGTAGGGGCGCCACTGAAGCTTTCTTT
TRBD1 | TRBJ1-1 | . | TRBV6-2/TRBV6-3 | CASSYSRTGEKAEAFF | TGTGCCAGCAGTTACTCGAGGACAGGGGAGAAAGCTGAAGCTTTCTTT
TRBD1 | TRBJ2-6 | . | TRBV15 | CATSRGTDSGANVLTF | TGTGCCACCAGCCGAGGGACAGACTCTGGGGCCAACGTCCTGACTTTC
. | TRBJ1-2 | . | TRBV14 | CASSQDRPGGYTF | TGTGCCAGCAGCCAAGATCGGCCGGGTGGCTACACCTTC
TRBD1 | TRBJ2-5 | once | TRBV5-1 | CASSLAGGTGTETQYF | TGCGCCAGCAGCTTGGCCGGGGGGACAGGGACGGAGACCCAGTACTTC
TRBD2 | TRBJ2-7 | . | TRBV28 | CASLGGTDEQYF | TGTGCCAGTTTGGGAGGGACCGACGAGCAGTACTTC
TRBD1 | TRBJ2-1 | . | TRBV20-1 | CSASRTGRNEQFF | TGCAGTGCTAGTAGGACAGGGAGGAATGAGCAGTTCTTC
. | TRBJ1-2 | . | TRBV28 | CASSLQGRVWGYTF | TGTGCCAGCAGTTTACAGGGGAGGGTTTGGGGCTACACCTTC
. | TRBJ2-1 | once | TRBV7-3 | CASSLGGDRIVDEQFF | TGTGCCAGCAGCCTAGGGGGGGATCGTATAGTGGATGAGCAGTTCTTC
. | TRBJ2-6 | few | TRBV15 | CATSRDANRAGANVLTF | TGTGCCACCAGCAGAGACGCCAACAGGGCTGGGGCCAACGTCCTGACTTTC
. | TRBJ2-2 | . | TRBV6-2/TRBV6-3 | CATRPSSSGELFF | TGTGCCACCCGCCCCAGCTCGAGCGGGGAGCTGTTTTTT
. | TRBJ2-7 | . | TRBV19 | CASSSSRLDEQYF | TGTGCCAGTAGTTCGAGCAGGCTCGACGAGCAGTACTTC
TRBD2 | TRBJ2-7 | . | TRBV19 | CASSQVAGWRGEQYF | TGTGCCAGTAGCCAAGTAGCGGGGTGGCGTGGAGAGCAGTACTTC
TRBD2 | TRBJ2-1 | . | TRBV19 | CASTVGGRRNEQFF | TGTGCCAGTACAGTCGGCGGGAGGAGGAATGAGCAGTTCTTC
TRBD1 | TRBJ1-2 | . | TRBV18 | CASSPRIDGQGENYGYTF | TGTGCCAGCTCACCACGGATTGACGGACAGGGCGAAAACTATGGCTACACCTTC
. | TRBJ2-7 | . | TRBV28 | CASSFPGRAYEQYF | TGTGCCAGCAGTTTCCCCGGCAGGGCCTACGAGCAGTACTTC
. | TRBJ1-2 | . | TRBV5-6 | CASSLGNYGYTF | TGTGCCAGCAGCTTGGGTAACTATGGCTACACCTTC
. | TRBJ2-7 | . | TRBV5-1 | CASSLAMGGQRYEQYF | TGCGCCAGCAGCTTGGCCATGGGGGGGCAGCGGTACGAGCAGTACTTC
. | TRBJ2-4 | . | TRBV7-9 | CASSRVRDGNIQYF | TGTGCCAGCAGCCGAGTACGTGATGGAAACATTCAGTACTTC
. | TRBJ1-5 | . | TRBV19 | CASRLVNQPQHF | TGTGCCAGTAGGCTAGTCAATCAGCCCCAGCATTTT
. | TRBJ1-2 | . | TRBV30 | CAWSPGTNYGYTF | TGTGCCTGGAGTCCAGGGACCAACTATGGCTACACCTTC
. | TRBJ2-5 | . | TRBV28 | CASSGGGAGQETQYF | TGTGCCAGCAGTGGGGGTGGCGCGGGGCAAGAGACCCAGTACTTC
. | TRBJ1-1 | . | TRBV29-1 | CRDGAESNTEAFF | TGCAGGGACGGGGCGGAAAGTAACACTGAAGCTTTCTTT
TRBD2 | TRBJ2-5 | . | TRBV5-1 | CASSSKRGGRETQYF | TGCGCCAGCAGCTCCAAGCGGGGGGGCAGGGAGACCCAGTACTTC
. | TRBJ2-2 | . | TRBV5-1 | CASSFGTASFTGELFF | TGCGCCAGCAGCTTTGGTACAGCCTCTTTTACCGGGGAGCTGTTTTTT
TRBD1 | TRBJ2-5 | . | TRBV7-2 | CASSLGYRGRETQYF | TGTGCCAGCAGCTTAGGTTACAGGGGTAGGGAGACCCAGTACTTC
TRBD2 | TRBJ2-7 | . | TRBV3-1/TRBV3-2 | CASSRTRDYEQYF | TGTGCCAGCAGCCGGACTAGAGACTACGAGCAGTACTTC
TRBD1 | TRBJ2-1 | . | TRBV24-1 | CATSEGTGGMGFYNEQFF | TGTGCCACCAGTGAAGGGACAGGGGGGATGGGGTTTTACAATGAGCAGTTCTTC
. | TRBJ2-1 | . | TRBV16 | CASSQSQTAPHNEQFF | TGTGCCAGCAGCCAATCTCAAACCGCCCCTCACAATGAGCAGTTCTTC
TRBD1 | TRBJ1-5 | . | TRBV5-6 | CASSLWTGTNQPQHF | TGTGCCAGCAGCTTATGGACAGGGACCAATCAGCCCCAGCATTTT
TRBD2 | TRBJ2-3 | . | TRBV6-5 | CASSPGLATDTQYF | TGTGCCAGCAGTCCGGGACTAGCTACAGATACGCAGTATTTT
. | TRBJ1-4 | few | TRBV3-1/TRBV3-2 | CASSQGRRDEKLFF | TGTGCCAGCAGCCAAGGCCGTAGAGATGAAAAACTGTTTTTT
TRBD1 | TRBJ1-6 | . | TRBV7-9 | CASSLDGTGRLSPLHF | TGTGCCAGCAGCTTGGACGGGACAGGGCGTCTTTCACCCCTCCACTTT
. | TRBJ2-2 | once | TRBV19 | CASRVAGSGNTGELFF | TGTGCCAGTAGGGTGGCGGGTAGCGGGAACACCGGGGAGCTGTTTTTT
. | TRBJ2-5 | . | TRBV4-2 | CASSQALASGGGKTQYF | TGTGCCAGCAGCCAAGCCTTGGCTAGCGGAGGGGGGAAGACCCAGTACTTC
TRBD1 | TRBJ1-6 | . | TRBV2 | CASGPGQRYNSPLHF | TGTGCCAGCGGGCCGGGACAGCGATATAATTCACCCCTCCACTTT
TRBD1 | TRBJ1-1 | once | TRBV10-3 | CAINTGDGTEAFF | TGTGCCATCAACACAGGGGACGGCACTGAAGCTTTCTTT
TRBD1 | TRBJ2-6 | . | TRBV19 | CASSPTWTGGASGANVLTF | TGTGCCAGTAGTCCGACTTGGACAGGGGGCGCCTCTGGGGCCAACGTCCTGACTTTC
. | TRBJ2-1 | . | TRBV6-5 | CASTGTSYNEQFF | TGTGCCAGCACCGGGACATCTTACAATGAGCAGTTCTTC
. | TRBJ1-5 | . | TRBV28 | CASRPRRGEVQPQHF | TGTGCCAGCAGACCCCGTAGGGGGGAGGTACAGCCCCAGCATTTT